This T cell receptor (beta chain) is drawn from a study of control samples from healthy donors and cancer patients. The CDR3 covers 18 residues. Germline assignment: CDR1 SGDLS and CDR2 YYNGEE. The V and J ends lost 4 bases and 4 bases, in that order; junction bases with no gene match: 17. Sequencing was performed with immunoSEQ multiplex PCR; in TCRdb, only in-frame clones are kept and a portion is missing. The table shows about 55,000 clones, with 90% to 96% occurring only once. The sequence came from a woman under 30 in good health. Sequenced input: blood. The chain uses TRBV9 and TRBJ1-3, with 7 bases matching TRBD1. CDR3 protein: CASSPPGGRGYAGNTIYF. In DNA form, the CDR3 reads TGTGCCAGCAGCCCCCCGGGCGGCAGGGGGTACGCGGGAAACACCATATATTTT.